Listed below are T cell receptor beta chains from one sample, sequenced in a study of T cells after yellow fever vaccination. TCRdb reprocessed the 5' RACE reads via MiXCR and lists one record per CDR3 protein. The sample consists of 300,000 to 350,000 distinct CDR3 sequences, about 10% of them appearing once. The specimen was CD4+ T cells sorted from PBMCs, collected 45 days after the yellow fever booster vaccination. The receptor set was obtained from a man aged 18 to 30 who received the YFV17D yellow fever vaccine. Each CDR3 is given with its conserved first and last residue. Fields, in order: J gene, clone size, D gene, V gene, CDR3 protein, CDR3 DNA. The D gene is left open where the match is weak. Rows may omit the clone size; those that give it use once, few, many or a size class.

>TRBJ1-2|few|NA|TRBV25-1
CARRVVRLLGYTF
TGTGCCAGGAGGGTGGTACGGCTGCTTGGCTACACCTTC
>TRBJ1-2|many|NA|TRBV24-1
CATSDGTGYGYTF
TGTGCCACCAGTGACGGTACAGGCTATGGCTACACCTTC
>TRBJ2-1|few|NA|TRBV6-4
CASSDSIRRGWNEQFF
TGTGCCAGCAGTGACTCGATTCGGCGGGGATGGAATGAGCAGTTCTTC
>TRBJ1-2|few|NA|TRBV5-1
CASSALRRGYTF
TGCGCCAGCAGCGCCTTACGGCGGGGCTACACCTTC
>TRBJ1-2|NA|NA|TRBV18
CASSPAGSGYTF
TGTGCCAGCTCACCGGCAGGGAGTGGCTACACCTTC
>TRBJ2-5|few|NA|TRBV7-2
CASSSQGGWETQYF
TGTGCCAGCAGCTCCCAGGGGGGGTGGGAGACCCAGTACTTC
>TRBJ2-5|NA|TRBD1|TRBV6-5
CASSNRGEVETQYF
TGTGCCAGCAGTAACAGGGGGGAAGTAGAGACCCAGTACTTC
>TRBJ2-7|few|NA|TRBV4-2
CASSQGTREGGSGEQYF
TGTGCCAGCAGCCAAGGAACCCGAGAGGGAGGTTCAGGAGAGCAGTACTTC
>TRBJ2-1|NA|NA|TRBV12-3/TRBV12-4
CASSQNGAGQFF
TGTGCCAGCAGTCAAAATGGAGCCGGGCAGTTCTTC
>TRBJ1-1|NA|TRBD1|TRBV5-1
CASSMTGKYDTEAFF
TGCGCCAGCAGCATGACAGGGAAATACGACACTGAAGCTTTCTTT
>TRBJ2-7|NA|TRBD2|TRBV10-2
CASRLAGTYEQYF
TGCGCCAGCAGACTAGCGGGAACCTACGAGCAGTACTTC
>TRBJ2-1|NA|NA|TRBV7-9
CASSGQATYNEQFF
TGTGCCAGCAGCGGGCAGGCCACATACAATGAGCAGTTCTTC
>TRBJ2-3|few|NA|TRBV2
CASSQDSHTQYF
TGTGCCAGCAGTCAGGACTCCCATACGCAGTATTTT
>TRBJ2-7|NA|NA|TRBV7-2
CASSSGVVGSYEQYF
TGTGCCAGCAGCTCAGGGGTAGTTGGTTCCTACGAGCAGTACTTC
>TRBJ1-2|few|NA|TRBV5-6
CASSFDLDYGYTF
TGTGCCAGCAGCTTCGATTTGGACTATGGCTACACCTTC
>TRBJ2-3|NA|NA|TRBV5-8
CASSLSLGYTDTQYF
TGTGCCAGCAGCTTGAGTCTGGGATACACAGATACGCAGTATTTT
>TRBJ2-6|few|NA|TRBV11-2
CASRRPGRQSSGANVLTF
TGTGCCAGCAGACGTCCGGGACGGCAAAGCTCTGGGGCCAACGTCCTGACTTTC
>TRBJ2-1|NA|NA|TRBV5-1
CASSGTNNNEQFF
TGCGCCAGCTCCGGGACGAACAACAATGAGCAGTTCTTC
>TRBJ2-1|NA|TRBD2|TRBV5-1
CASRRGGAGDNEQFF
TGCGCCAGCCGCCGCGGGGGAGCGGGGGACAATGAGCAGTTCTTC
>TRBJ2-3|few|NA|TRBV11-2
CASSPTGEVTDTQYF
TGTGCCAGCAGCCCTACAGGGGAGGTCACAGATACGCAGTATTTT
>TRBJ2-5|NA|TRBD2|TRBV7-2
CASSLAWTSGGGNQYF
TGTGCCAGCAGCTTAGCTTGGACTAGCGGGGGGGGAAACCAGTACTTC
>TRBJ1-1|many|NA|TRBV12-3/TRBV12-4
CASSLSDSNTEAFF
TGTGCCAGCAGTTTATCCGATTCGAACACTGAAGCTTTCTTT
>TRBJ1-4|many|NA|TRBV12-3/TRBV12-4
CASSPSWATNEKLFF
TGTGCCAGCAGTCCCAGTTGGGCAACTAATGAAAAACTGTTTTTT
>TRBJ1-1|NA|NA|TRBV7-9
CASSLLGVNTEAFF
TGTGCCAGCAGCTTGTTAGGGGTGAACACTGAAGCTTTCTTT
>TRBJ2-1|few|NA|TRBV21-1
CASSTHGEQFF
TGTGCCAGCAGCACGCATGGTGAGCAGTTCTTC
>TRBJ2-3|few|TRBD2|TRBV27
CATGAGLAGIDTQYF
TGTGCCACCGGGGCGGGACTAGCGGGGATAGATACGCAGTATTTT
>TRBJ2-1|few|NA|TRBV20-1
CSAAQGGGEFF
TGCAGTGCTGCCCAGGGCGGGGGCGAGTTCTTC
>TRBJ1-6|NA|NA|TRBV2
CASTLQRIQNSPLHF
TGTGCCAGCACTCTGCAACGGATCCAAAATTCACCCCTCCACTTT
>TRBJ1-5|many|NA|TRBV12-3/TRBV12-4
CASSLGTPVREPQHF
TGTGCCAGCAGTCTCGGGACCCCAGTCAGAGAGCCCCAGCATTTT
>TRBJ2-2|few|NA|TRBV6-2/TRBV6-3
CAIRDARGFPGELFF
TGTGCCATCCGGGACGCTAGGGGGTTTCCCGGGGAGCTGTTTTTT
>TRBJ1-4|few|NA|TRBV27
CASRVSRATNEKLFF
TGTGCCAGCAGGGTCTCACGGGCAACTAATGAAAAACTGTTTTTT
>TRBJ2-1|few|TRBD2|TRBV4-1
CASSRPQTGTRPFNEQFF
TGCGCCAGCAGCCGACCTCAAACCGGGACTAGACCCTTCAATGAGCAGTTCTTC
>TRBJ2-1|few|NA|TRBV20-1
CSANDLGGLSSYNEQFF
TGCAGTGCTAACGATCTAGGAGGACTTAGCTCCTACAATGAGCAGTTCTTC
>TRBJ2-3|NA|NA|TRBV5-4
CASSYQSGYTDTQYF
TGTGCCAGCAGCTACCAATCGGGCTACACAGATACGCAGTATTTT
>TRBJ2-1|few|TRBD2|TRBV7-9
CASSSTSGGPGYNEQFF
TGTGCCAGCAGTTCTACTAGCGGGGGCCCGGGTTACAATGAGCAGTTCTTC
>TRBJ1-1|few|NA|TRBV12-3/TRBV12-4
CAVTVSGGAGTEAFF
TGTGCCGTAACCGTGAGCGGGGGCGCGGGGACTGAAGCTTTCTTT
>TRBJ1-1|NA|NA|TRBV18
CASSPIGRLNTEAFF
TGTGCCAGCTCACCGATTGGCAGACTGAACACTGAAGCTTTCTTT
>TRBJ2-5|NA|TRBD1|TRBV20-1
CSAAPSDRGLQETQYF
TGCAGTGCGGCCCCCTCGGACAGGGGGCTCCAAGAGACCCAGTACTTC
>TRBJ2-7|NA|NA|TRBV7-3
CASSPRGGADYEQYF
TGTGCCAGCAGCCCCCGGGGTGGGGCGGACTACGAGCAGTACTTC
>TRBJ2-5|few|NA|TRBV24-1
CATSDGSGTPQETQYF
TGTGCCACCAGTGATGGTTCCGGGACACCCCAAGAGACCCAGTACTTC
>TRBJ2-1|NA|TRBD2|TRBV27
CASSSLLAGAYNEQFF
TGTGCCAGCAGTTCACTCCTAGCGGGGGCTTACAATGAGCAGTTCTTC
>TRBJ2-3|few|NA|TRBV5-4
CASSLSRGWTDTQYF
TGTGCCAGCAGCTTGAGTAGGGGGTGGACAGATACGCAGTATTTT
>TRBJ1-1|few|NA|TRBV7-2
CASSLVLGETEAFF
TGTGCCAGCAGCTTAGTCCTCGGGGAGACTGAAGCTTTCTTT
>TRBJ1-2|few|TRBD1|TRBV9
CASSGTGIYGYTF
TGTGCCAGCAGCGGGACAGGGATCTATGGCTACACCTTC
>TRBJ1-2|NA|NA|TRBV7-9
CASSLLVSGYTF
TGTGCCAGCAGCTTATTGGTTAGTGGCTACACCTTC
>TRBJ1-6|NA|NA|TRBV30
CAWSPPRGSPLHF
TGTGCCTGGAGTCCCCCACGTGGATCACCCCTCCACTTT
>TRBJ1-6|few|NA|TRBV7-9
CASSSPGREDSPLHF
TGTGCCAGCAGCTCTCCGGGACGGGAAGATTCACCCCTCCACTTT
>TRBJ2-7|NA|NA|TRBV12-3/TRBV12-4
CASNHGKGINYEQYF
TGTGCCAGCAACCATGGAAAGGGTATAAACTACGAGCAGTACTTC
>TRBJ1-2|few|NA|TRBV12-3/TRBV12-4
CASSFARLGSYGYTF
TGTGCCAGCAGTTTCGCCCGTCTCGGGTCCTATGGCTACACCTTC
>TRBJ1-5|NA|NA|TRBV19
CASSIVQGIEGQPQHF
TGTGCCAGTAGTATAGTCCAAGGGATAGAGGGACAGCCCCAGCATTTT
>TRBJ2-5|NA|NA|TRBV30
CAWSVWETQYF
TGTGCCTGGAGTGTGTGGGAGACCCAGTACTTC
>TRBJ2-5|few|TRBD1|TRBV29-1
CSVGTEPKETQYF
TGCAGCGTGGGGACAGAGCCTAAAGAGACCCAGTACTTC